Listed below are T cell receptor beta chains from one sample, sequenced in a study of blood T cell repertoires in COVID-19. The table came from immunoSEQ multiplex PCR; TCRdb's copy has only in-frame clones and leaves some out. The sample shows 95,000 to 120,000 clones, over 80% of them seen only once. The material sequenced was peripheral blood. The receptor set was obtained from a woman in her forties or fifties with acute or convalescent COVID-19. The CDR3 runs from the conserved cysteine through the conserved F or W. Fields, in order: D gene, J gene, V gene, clone size, CDR3 protein, CDR3 DNA. The D gene is left open where the match is weak. Some rows have no size entry. The others give once, few or many, or a class for an expanded clone.

- TRBJ1-1 TRBV27 - CASSLKGGVTEAFF TGTGCCAGCAGTTTAAAGGGCGGGGTGACTGAAGCTTTCTTT
TRBD1 TRBJ2-7 TRBV10-3 - CAISELPQGLDEQYF TGTGCCATCAGTGAGCTACCACAGGGGTTGGACGAGCAGTACTTC
TRBD1 TRBJ2-1 TRBV19 - CASTDPAGGAAYNEQFF TGTGCCAGTACCGACCCCGCAGGGGGCGCGGCCTACAATGAGCAGTTCTTC
- TRBJ1-5 TRBV19 - CASSIDPYSNQPQHF TGTGCCAGTAGTATAGACCCTTATAGCAATCAGCCCCAGCATTTT
- TRBJ2-2 TRBV10-2 once CASSDLATGELFF TGCGCCAGCAGCGACCTAGCGACCGGGGAGCTGTTTTTT
- TRBJ2-7 TRBV6-5 - CASKGPTSSYEQYF TGTGCCAGCAAAGGGCCGACTAGCTCCTACGAGCAGTACTTC
TRBD2 TRBJ2-1 TRBV14 - CASSQDGGSFHNEQFF TGTGCCAGCAGCCAAGATGGCGGGAGTTTCCACAATGAGCAGTTCTTC
TRBD1 TRBJ2-1 TRBV2 once CASSSTGGSYNEQFF TGTGCCAGCAGTTCTACAGGGGGCTCCTACAATGAGCAGTTCTTC
TRBD1 TRBJ2-7 TRBV10-3 - CAIMSGTGVVGEQYF TGTGCCATCATGTCCGGGACAGGGGTCGTAGGCGAGCAGTACTTC
TRBD1 TRBJ2-2 TRBV30 - CAWKIRDRVTGELFF TGTGCCTGGAAGATCCGGGACAGGGTCACCGGGGAGCTGTTTTTT
- TRBJ2-1 TRBV3-1/TRBV3-2 - CASSQDWQYNEQFF TGTGCCAGCAGCCAAGATTGGCAGTACAATGAGCAGTTCTTC
TRBD1 TRBJ2-1 TRBV9 - CASGAGGNEQFF TGTGCCAGCGGGGCAGGGGGCAATGAGCAGTTCTTC
- TRBJ1-6 TRBV6-6 - CASSGGTIFVSPLHF TGTGCCAGCAGTGGGGGGACGATCTTCGTCTCACCCCTCCACTTT
TRBD2 TRBJ2-3 TRBV13 - CASSDRTSLTSDTQYF TGTGCCAGCAGCGACCGGACTAGCCTAACCTCAGATACGCAGTATTTT
- TRBJ1-4 TRBV30 - CAWKVRGRLLGEKLFF TGTGCCTGGAAGGTTAGGGGGAGACTCCTCGGCGAAAAACTGTTTTTT
- TRBJ1-5 TRBV23-1 - CASSHQLRHQPQHF TGCGCCAGCAGTCATCAACTACGTCATCAGCCCCAGCATTTT
- TRBJ1-2 TRBV5-1 - CASSLEGREGSYGYTF TGCGCCAGCAGCTTGGAAGGCAGGGAGGGGTCCTATGGCTACACCTTC
- TRBJ1-1 TRBV21-1 - CASSKRDGSTEAFF TGTGCCAGCAGCAAAAGAGATGGGAGCACTGAAGCTTTCTTT
TRBD1 TRBJ1-2 TRBV10-2 - CASSVVDRALYGYTF TGCGCCAGCAGTGTAGTCGACAGGGCACTCTATGGCTACACCTTC
- TRBJ2-7 TRBV3-1/TRBV3-2 - CASSLLDGQPPQYF TGTGCCAGCAGCCTATTGGACGGACAGCCACCGCAGTACTTC
TRBD1 TRBJ1-4 TRBV29-1 - CSVEVTGGGEKLFF TGCAGCGTTGAAGTGACAGGGGGGGGTGAAAAACTGTTTTTT
- TRBJ2-3 TRBV30 few CAWSVDWGTDTQYF TGTGCCTGGAGTGTGGACTGGGGCACAGATACGCAGTATTTT
- TRBJ2-7 TRBV11-2 - CASSLLRDSALYEQYF TGTGCCAGCAGCTTACTTAGAGACAGTGCGCTCTACGAGCAGTACTTC
TRBD2 TRBJ2-3 TRBV6-6 few CASGREGRQDTQYF TGTGCCAGCGGGCGGGAGGGAAGGCAAGATACGCAGTATTTT
TRBD1 TRBJ1-1 TRBV6-5 - CASSDRQGARSEAFF TGTGCCAGCAGCGACCGACAGGGAGCGCGCTCTGAAGCTTTCTTT
TRBD1 TRBJ2-5 TRBV7-9 - CASSLGLISGQGMRETQYF TGTGCCAGCAGCTTAGGCCTCATATCTGGACAGGGAATGCGAGAGACCCAGTACTTC
- TRBJ1-5 TRBV6-1 - CASSDLEGYSNQPQHF TGTGCCAGCAGTGACTTGGAGGGGTATAGCAATCAGCCCCAGCATTTT
- TRBJ1-1 TRBV11-2 few CASSPTSQFLNTEAFF TGTGCCAGCAGCCCTACCTCGCAATTCCTGAACACTGAAGCTTTCTTT
- TRBJ2-7 TRBV6-1 once CASSEFLEQYF TGTGCCAGCAGTGAATTTCTCGAGCAGTACTTC
- TRBJ1-5 TRBV7-8 - CASSFKRVVNQPQHF TGTGCCAGCAGCTTTAAGAGGGTTGTGAATCAGCCCCAGCATTTT
- TRBJ1-1 TRBV7-2 - CASSLAYQKEAFF TGTGCCAGCAGCTTAGCATACCAGAAAGAAGCTTTCTTT
TRBD2 TRBJ2-7 TRBV28 - CASSPRSGRPSYEQYF TGTGCCAGCAGTCCCCGTAGCGGGAGGCCGTCCTACGAGCAGTACTTC
- TRBJ2-7 TRBV20-1 - CSVAGRSSYF TGCAGCGTCGCGGGGCGGAGCTCCTACTTC
- TRBJ1-4 TRBV13 - CASSQTGTNEKLFF TGTGCCAGCAGCCAAACAGGAACTAATGAAAAACTGTTTTTT
- TRBJ1-1 TRBV7-3 - CASSVDSANTEAFF TGTGCCAGCAGCGTGGACAGCGCGAACACTGAAGCTTTCTTT
- TRBJ2-1 TRBV7-9 - CASTNDNEQFF TGTGCCAGCACCAACGACAATGAGCAGTTCTTC
- TRBJ1-4 TRBV2 - CAGRETPTNEKLFF TGTGCCGGACGGGAGACACCAACTAATGAAAAACTGTTTTTT
- TRBJ2-3 TRBV30 - CAWSGGSTDTQYF TGTGCCTGGAGCGGGGGTAGCACAGATACGCAGTATTTT
TRBD1 TRBJ1-6 TRBV6-4 - CASSGAGGSYNSPLHF TGTGCCAGCAGTGGGGCAGGGGGCTCGTATAATTCACCCCTCCACTTT
- TRBJ2-1 TRBV4-1 - CASRSAVRYNEQFF TGCGCCAGCAGATCAGCGGTTCGCTACAATGAGCAGTTCTTC
- TRBJ2-7 TRBV2 - CASSEGSGSEIDEQYF TGTGCCAGCAGTGAAGGGTCAGGGTCAGAAATCGACGAGCAGTACTTC
- TRBJ2-2 TRBV5-6 - CASSLMDSANTGELFF TGTGCCAGCAGCCTAATGGACAGTGCGAACACCGGGGAGCTGTTTTTT